These 2 T cell receptor beta chains were sequenced from one sample in a study of control samples from healthy donors and cancer patients. Here immunoSEQ multiplex PCR was the method, and the copy in TCRdb shows in-frame clones only, minus some. The data hold roughly 47,000 clones, with about 90% observed a single time. The sample was PBMCs. Receptors were obtained from an older woman with lung cancer.

The CDR3, as DNA: TGTGCCATCAGGGGTCTCTCCATCCCAGAGGACACCATATATTTT. It yields the protein CAIRGLSIPEDTIYF. The chain links TRBV10-3 to TRBJ1-3; D remains unclear. Between the trimmed V and J ends, which lost 6 bases and 8 bases, there was a span of 20 bases. CDR1 ENHRY and CDR2 SYGVKD come from the germline V gene. This CDR3 has 15 amino acids.

The J gene is TRBJ2-2, the V gene TRBV7-3, with D maybe TRBD1 (6 bases). Trimming removed 5 bases from V and 0 bases from J, with 10 bases in between. CDR3 length: 15 amino acids. Looked up from germline, CDR1 is SGHTA and CDR2 is FQGTGA. The CDR3 bases are TGTGCCAGCAGCCCCGGGACAACGAACACCGGGGAGCTGTTTTTT. Protein sequence: CASSPGTTNTGELFF.